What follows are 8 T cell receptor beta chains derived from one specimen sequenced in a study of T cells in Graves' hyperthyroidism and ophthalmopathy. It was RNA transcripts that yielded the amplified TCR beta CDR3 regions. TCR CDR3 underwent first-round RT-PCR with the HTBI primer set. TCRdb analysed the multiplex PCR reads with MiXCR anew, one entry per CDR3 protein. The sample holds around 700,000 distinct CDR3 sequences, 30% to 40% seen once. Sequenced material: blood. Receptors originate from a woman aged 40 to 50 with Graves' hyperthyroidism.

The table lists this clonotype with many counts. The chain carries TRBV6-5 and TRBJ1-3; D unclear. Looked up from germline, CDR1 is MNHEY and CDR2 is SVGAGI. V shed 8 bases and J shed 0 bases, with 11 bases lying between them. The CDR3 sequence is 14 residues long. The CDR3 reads CASRGGVSGNTIYF. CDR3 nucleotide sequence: TGTGCCAGCCGAGGTGGCGTCTCTGGAAACACCATATATTTT.

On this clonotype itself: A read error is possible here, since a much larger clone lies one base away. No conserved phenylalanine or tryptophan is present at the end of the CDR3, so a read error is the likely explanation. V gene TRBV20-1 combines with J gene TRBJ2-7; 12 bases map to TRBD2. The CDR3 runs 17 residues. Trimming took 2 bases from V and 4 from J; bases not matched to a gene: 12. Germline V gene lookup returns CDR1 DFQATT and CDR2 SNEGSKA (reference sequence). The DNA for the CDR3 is TGCAGTGCTAGACGGCTAGCGGGAGGGCCAAGACTATACGAGCAGTACCTC. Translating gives CSARRLAGGPRLYEQYL.

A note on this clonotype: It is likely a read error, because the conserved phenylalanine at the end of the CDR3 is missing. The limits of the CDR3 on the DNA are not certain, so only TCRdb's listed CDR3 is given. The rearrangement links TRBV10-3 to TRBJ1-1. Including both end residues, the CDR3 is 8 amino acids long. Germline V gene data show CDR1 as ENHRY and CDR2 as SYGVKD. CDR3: CAISESRG.

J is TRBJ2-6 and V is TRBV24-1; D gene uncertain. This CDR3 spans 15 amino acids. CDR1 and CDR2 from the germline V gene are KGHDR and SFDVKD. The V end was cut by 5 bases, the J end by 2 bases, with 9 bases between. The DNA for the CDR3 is TGTGCCACCAGTGGAGGTGAGACTGGGGCCAACGTCCTGACTTTC. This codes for CATSGGETGANVLTF.

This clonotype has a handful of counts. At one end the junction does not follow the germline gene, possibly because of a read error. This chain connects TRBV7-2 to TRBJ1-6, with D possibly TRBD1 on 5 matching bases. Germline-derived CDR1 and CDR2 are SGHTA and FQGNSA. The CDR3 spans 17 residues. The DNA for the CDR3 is TGTGCCAGCAGCTCCTCTCGCGGGGGTTCCTACAATTCACCCCTCCACTTT. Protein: CASSSSRGGSYNSPLHF.

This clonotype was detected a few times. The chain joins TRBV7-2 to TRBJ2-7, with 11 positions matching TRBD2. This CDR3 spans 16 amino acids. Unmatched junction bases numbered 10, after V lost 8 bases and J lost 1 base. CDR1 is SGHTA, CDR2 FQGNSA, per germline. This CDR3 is CASGPTSGSSSYEQYF. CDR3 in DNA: TGTGCCAGCGGTCCAACTAGCGGGAGCTCGTCCTACGAGCAGTACTTC.

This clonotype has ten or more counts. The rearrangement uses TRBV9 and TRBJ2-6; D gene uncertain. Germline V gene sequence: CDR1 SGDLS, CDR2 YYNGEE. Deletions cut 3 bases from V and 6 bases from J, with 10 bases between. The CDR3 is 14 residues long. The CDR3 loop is CASSALIQANVLTF. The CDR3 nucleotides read TGTGCCAGCAGCGCCCTCATCCAGGCCAACGTCCTGACTTTC.

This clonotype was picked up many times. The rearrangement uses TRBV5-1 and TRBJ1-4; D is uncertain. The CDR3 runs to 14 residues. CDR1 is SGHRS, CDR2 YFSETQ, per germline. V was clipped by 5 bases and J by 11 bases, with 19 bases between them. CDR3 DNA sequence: TGCGCCAGCAGGGCGTCTCCGGGGAATGGGAAACTGTTTTTT. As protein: CASRASPGNGKLFF.